The 32 T cell receptor beta chains below all came from one sample that was sequenced in a study of vaccination and CD4 T cells after COVID-19 (dated by TCRdb to between 2021 and 2024). Antigens for these TCRs are unknown. In light of the paper, this sample's treatment or condition label describes: roughly 10-day PBMC culture with coronavirus spike peptide pools or control peptides (ViraFEST assay). Receptor libraries were prepared by PCR. Reads for this sample came from an Illumina iSeq 100. DNA from cultured CD4+ T cells underwent TCR sequencing with the Oncomine TCR Beta short-read assay at the Johns Hopkins FTIC core. Starting from the raw public reads, TCRdb applied fastp trimming at Q25, assembled clones with MiXCR and retained in-frame beta chains. Rows with one shared CDR3 protein collapse into an entry with the most common genes and DNA. The sample profile shows 15,000 to 20,000 distinct CDR3 sequences; around 35% of them were found once. Together, the top ten hold 9.5% to 15% of the sample.

Sequencing was performed on CD4+ T cells from blood, cultured in vitro. Receptor source: a human donor who had recovered from COVID-19.

The chain couples TRBV7-2 to TRBJ2-5, with TRBD2 as a possible D gene (5 bases). The CDR3 totals 14 residues. The germline CDR1 and CDR2 sequences are SGHTA and FQGNSA. Trimming cost V 0 bases and J 4 bases, with 9 bases left between them. The CDR3 loop is CASSLAPGGETQYF. Here the CDR3 DNA reads TGTGCCAGCAGCTTAGCCCCCGGAGGAGAGACCCAGTACTTC.

The table lists this clonotype with a few counts. The V and J genes are TRBV7-2 and TRBJ2-7, with 8 bases matching TRBD1. From germline, CDR1 is SGHTA and CDR2 FQGNSA. The CDR3 runs to 16 residues. V was clipped by 4 bases and J by 7 bases; unmatched bases: 15. This CDR3 reads CASSSRGGQGRSEQYF. DNA for the CDR3: TGTGCCAGCAGCTCCCGGGGCGGACAGGGAAGGTCTGAGCAGTACTTC.

The chain uses TRBV4-1 and TRBJ2-7; D is perhaps TRBD2 (6 bases). Per germline, CDR1 MGHRA and CDR2 YSYEKL. The CDR3 runs 13 residues. V was trimmed by 1 base and J by 6 bases, leaving 10 bases between them. In nucleotides, the CDR3 is TGCGCCAGCAGCCAAGTGGGGACTCCCGAGCAGTACTTC. Its translation: CASSQVGTPEQYF.

This clonotype was counted only a few times. The J gene is TRBJ1-5, the V gene TRBV20-1; D perhaps matches TRBD1 (5 bases). The germline V and J ends were trimmed by 5 bases and 2 bases, with 13 bases remaining between them. The CDR3 contains 14 residues. Germline lookup yields CDR1 DFQATT and CDR2 SNEGSKA (reference sequence). Here the CDR3 reads CSAPGTHGNQPQHF. The CDR3 nucleotides are TGCAGTGCTCCCGGGACCCATGGCAATCAGCCCCAGCATTTT.

This clonotype was counted only a few times. V usage is TRBV6-7 and J usage is TRBJ2-2; 9 bases align to TRBD2. TRBV6-7 is designated an ORF whose function remains uncertain. The CDR3 totals 13 residues. V shed 7 bases, J shed 6 bases, and the junction held 3 bases outside the gene matches. The CDR3 nucleotides are TGTGCCAGCATTAGCGGGAGTTCCGGGGAGCTGTTTTTT. This translates into CASISGSSGELFF.

The chain links TRBV6-1 to TRBJ2-3; TRBD1 matches at 10 bases. V shed 5 bases, J shed 1 base, and the junction held 3 bases outside the gene matches. This CDR3 is built from 15 residues. Germline V gene data show CDR1 as MNHNS and CDR2 as SASEGT. The CDR3 region has the DNA TGTGCCAGCAGTCAGGGGACAGGGGGCACAGATACGCAGTATTTT. This codes for CASSQGTGGTDTQYF.

This clonotype was seen more than once but under ten times. The chain uses TRBV27 and TRBJ2-7; 8 bases line up with TRBD1. This CDR3 region has 12 residues. In germline, CDR1 is MNHEY, CDR2 SMNVEV (reference sequence). J lost 6 bases, V lost 10 bases, and 8 bases had no gene match. DNA of the CDR3: TGTGCCATAGGACAGGGAGTGGCCGAGCAGTACTTC. Translating gives CAIGQGVAEQYF.

The rearrangement joins TRBV2 to TRBJ2-5; unclear D gene. The germline V gene encodes CDR1 SNHLY and CDR2 FYNNEI. CDR3 length: 14 amino acids. V lost 0 bases and J lost 5, with 10 bases in between. CDR3 region: CASSEAGGWETQYF. CDR3 coding DNA: TGTGCCAGCAGTGAAGCGGGTGGATGGGAGACCCAGTACTTC.

This clonotype was seen more than once but under ten times. The rearrangement joins TRBV20-1 to TRBJ2-5; D is undetermined. CDR1 and CDR2 from the germline V gene are DFQATT and SNEGSKA (reference sequence). The CDR3 sequence is 10 residues long. Trimming shortened V by 2 bases and J by 3 bases, and 1 base separated the two germline ends. CDR3 loop: CSARKETQYF. The DNA of the CDR3 is TGCAGTGCTAGAAAAGAGACCCAGTACTTC.

By proportion, this clonotype is medium-sized. The genes are TRBV5-1 and TRBJ1-5, with TRBD1 identical over 7 bases. The CDR3 has 14 residues. Germline V gene lookup returns CDR1 SGHRS and CDR2 YFSETQ. V lost 4 bases to trimming and J lost 2 bases; unmatched junction nucleotides: 3. DNA of the CDR3: TGCGCCAGCAGCGAGGGGACAGGCAATCAGCCCCAGCATTTT. It specifies CASSEGTGNQPQHF.

V and J are TRBV15 and TRBJ1-5; D perhaps matches TRBD1 (6 bases). Trimming removed 1 base from V and 0 bases from J, with 7 bases in between. This CDR3 is built from 15 residues. Germline CDR1 reads LNHNV; CDR2 reads YYDKDF (reference sequence). In DNA form, the CDR3 reads TGTGCCACCAGCAGAGGGACAGTTAGCAATCAGCCCCAGCATTTT. Translated: CATSRGTVSNQPQHF.

The table lists this clonotype with a few counts. The chain employs TRBV15 and TRBJ2-1, with 8 bases identical to TRBD1. CDR3 length: 14 residues. With 3 bases clipped from V and 8 bases from J, the junction kept 6 bases outside the gene matches. Per the germline V gene, CDR1 is LNHNV and CDR2 is YYDKDF (reference sequence). The CDR3 region has the DNA TGTGCCACCAGCAGCCCGGGACAGGACGATGAGCAGTTCTTC. Translating it yields CATSSPGQDDEQFF.

The chain employs TRBV27 and TRBJ2-2; D remains unclear. Trimming took 6 bases from V and 0 from J, leaving 5 bases between them. The CDR3 has 13 residues. CDR1 and CDR2 from the germline V gene are MNHEY and SMNVEV (reference sequence). CDR3 in DNA: TGTGCCAGCAGACATCCGAACACCGGGGAGCTGTTTTTT. Translating it yields CASRHPNTGELFF.

This rearrangement joins TRBV4-2 to TRBJ2-7; tentatively, D is TRBD1 (6 bases). The germline CDR1 and CDR2 sequences are LGHNA and YNFKEQ. CDR3 length: 13 amino acids. V gave up 3 bases and J gave up 6 bases, with 12 bases separating them. CDR3 DNA: TGTGCCAGCAGCCACAAACAGGGAGCCGAGCAGTACTTC. Protein sequence: CASSHKQGAEQYF.

The CDR3 spells CAWSAPSADTQYF. In nucleotides, the CDR3 is TGTGCCTGGAGTGCGCCTAGCGCAGATACGCAGTATTTT. V and J are TRBV30 and TRBJ2-3; TRBD2 is a possible D gene (6 bases). V shed 1 base and J shed 4 bases, with 9 bases lying between them. The CDR3 contains 13 residues. From germline, CDR1 is GTSNPN and CDR2 SVGIG (reference sequence).

The CDR3 nucleotides read TGTGCCAGCAGTCGGCAACAGGGGGCCGTCTACGAGCAGTACTTC. Translated: CASSRQQGAVYEQYF. This chain links TRBV6-1 with TRBJ2-7; 9 bases agree with TRBD1. The germline V gene encodes CDR1 MNHNS and CDR2 SASEGT. This CDR3 contains 15 residues. The V gene end was trimmed by 5 bases and the J gene end by 3 bases; junction bases not matched to a gene: 8.

The chain employs TRBV10-2 and TRBJ2-3, with 7 nucleotides matching TRBD2. V shed 4 bases, J shed 1 base, and the junction held 2 bases outside the gene matches. In germline, CDR1 is WSHSY, CDR2 SAAADI. The CDR3 consists of 14 residues. The CDR3 DNA reads TGCGCCAGCAGTGTCGCGGGAGGCACAGATACGCAGTATTTT. Encoded protein: CASSVAGGTDTQYF.

The sample holds a few counts of this clonotype. The chain employs TRBV6-1 and TRBJ2-7; D is undetermined. V shed 0 bases and J shed 3 bases, with 12 bases lying between them. CDR1 and CDR2 from the germline V gene are MNHNS and SASEGT. CDR3 length: 15 residues. In DNA, the CDR3 is TGTGCCAGCAGTGAAGCCGCAGTTACAAGCTACGAGCAGTACTTC. Its translation is CASSEAAVTSYEQYF.

This chain connects TRBV5-8 to TRBJ2-1, with a possible D match to TRBD2 (9 bases). V lost 4 bases and J lost 6, with 38 bases in between. The CDR3 runs to 22 residues. Germline lookup yields CDR1 SGHTS and CDR2 YDEGEE. The CDR3 nucleotides read TGTGCCAGCAGCCCGTGGGACCCCGGGACAGGTGTAGCGGGAGAGGCTTTCAATGAGCAGTTCTTC. Protein: CASSPWDPGTGVAGEAFNEQFF.

The chain uses TRBV6-1 and TRBJ2-5; 8 nucleotides line up with TRBD2. The CDR3 extends over 15 amino acids. Per germline, CDR1 MNHNS and CDR2 SASEGT. The V and J ends lost 5 bases and 0 bases, in that order; junction bases with no gene match: 5. The CDR3 nucleotides are TGTGCCAGCAGTCTGACTAGCGCGTACCAAGAGACCCAGTACTTC. Its translation: CASSLTSAYQETQYF.

This clonotype has more than one count but fewer than ten. The chain links TRBV19 to TRBJ2-1; D remains ambiguous. The V gene's germline CDR1 is LNHDA and CDR2 SQIVND (reference sequence). V lost 0 bases to trimming and J lost 2 bases, with 14 bases between them. The CDR3 has 17 residues. CDR3 bases: TGTGCCAGTAGTATAGAGAGACGGCTCGGAACCTACAATGAGCAGTTCTTC. It yields the protein CASSIERRLGTYNEQFF. Full variable domain (rest looked up from reference TRBV19 and TRBJ2-1): DGGITQSPKYLFRKEGQNVTLSCEQNLNHDAMYWYRQDPGQGLRLIYYSQIVNDFQKGDIAEGYSVSREKKESFPLTVTSAQKNPTAFYLCASSIERRLGTYNEQFFGPGTRLTVL.

The chain links TRBV7-2 to TRBJ2-1, with a possible D match to TRBD1 (6 bases). This CDR3 comprises 13 residues. V was trimmed by 5 bases and J by 10 bases, leaving 15 bases between them. The germline V gene has CDR1 SGHTA and CDR2 FQGNSA. The CDR3: CASSLGTQREQFF. CDR3 sequence (DNA): TGTGCCAGCAGCCTGGGGACACAACGGGAGCAGTTCTTC.

The rearrangement links TRBV10-3 to TRBJ2-1; D is ambiguous. The germline gives CDR1 ENHRY, CDR2 SYGVKD. The CDR3 is 12 residues long. The V gene lost 4 bases and the J gene lost 8 bases, with 9 bases spanning the gap. CDR3 residues: CAISGAADEQFF. The CDR3 coding sequence is TGTGCCATCAGTGGGGCGGCCGATGAGCAGTTCTTC.

This sequence joins TRBV2 and TRBJ2-1; the match to TRBD2 covers 14 bases. The junction had 6 bases not matched to a gene; V was cut back by 6 bases and J by 8 bases. The length of the CDR3 is 15 residues. Germline CDR1 and CDR2: SNHLY and FYNNEI. CDR3 sequence: CASRPGLAGVDEQFF. The CDR3 nucleotides are TGTGCCAGCAGGCCGGGACTAGCGGGAGTAGATGAGCAGTTCTTC.

V and J are TRBV7-2 and TRBJ2-2; TRBD2 matches at 7 bases. The CDR3 runs 16 residues. Germline assignment: CDR1 SGHTA and CDR2 FQGNSA. The V segment lost 1 base and the J segment 5 bases; nucleotides outside the gene matches: 7. The CDR3 DNA follows: TGTGCCAGCAGCTTAGTTGGCGGGAGACGAACCGGGGAGCTGTTTTTT. Protein product: CASSLVGGRRTGELFF.

The chain carries TRBV7-3 and TRBJ2-1; TRBD2 agrees at 14 bases. The CDR3 length is 19 residues. Per germline, CDR1 SGHTA and CDR2 FQGTGA. V dropped 2 bases and J dropped 4; count of bases not matched to a gene: 10. CDR3 sequence (DNA): TGTGCCAGCAGCTTATCCGGGACTAGCGGGAGCCCCCCTTACAATGAGCAGTTCTTC. This sequence encodes CASSLSGTSGSPPYNEQFF. Full variable domain (remainder filled in from reference TRBV7-3 and TRBJ2-1): GAGVSQTPSNKVTEKGKYVELRCDPISGHTALYWYRQSLGQGPEFLIYFQGTGAADDSGLPNDRFFAVRPEGSVSTLKIQRTERGDSAVYLCASSLSGTSGSPPYNEQFFGPGTRLTVL.

This clonotype rates as large (0.1 to 1%). The genes are TRBV4-2 and TRBJ1-5, with 7 bases lining up with TRBD1. Trimming took 0 bases from V and 2 from J; bases not matched to a gene: 7. Germline assignment: CDR1 LGHNA and CDR2 YNFKEQ. The CDR3 runs 17 residues. As DNA, the CDR3 is TGTGCCAGCAGCCAAGAGGGTCAGGGGGGCCGCAATCAGCCCCAGCATTTT. Translated, it gives CASSQEGQGGRNQPQHF.

J is TRBJ2-7 and V is TRBV20-1; D is unclear. Trimming took 2 bases from V and 3 from J, leaving 14 bases between them. Germline assignment: CDR1 DFQATT and CDR2 SNEGSKA (reference sequence). This CDR3 spans 14 amino acids. The CDR3 here is CSARPVVTNYEQYF. The CDR3 DNA follows: TGCAGTGCTAGACCGGTGGTTACCAACTACGAGCAGTACTTC.

This clonotype was seen only a few times. The chain uses TRBV24-1 and TRBJ1-2; unclear D gene. V lost 10 bases to trimming and J lost 7 bases, with 18 bases between them. Germline CDR1 reads KGHDR; CDR2 reads SFDVKD. This CDR3 comprises 13 residues. The CDR3 loop is CATSPGLEGGYTF. For the CDR3, the DNA is TGTGCCACGAGTCCCGGGCTGGAGGGTGGCTACACCTTC.

The genes are TRBV7-8 and TRBJ2-1, with D uncertain. Germline V gene data show CDR1 as SGHVS and CDR2 as FQNEAQ. V was shortened by 5 bases and J by 0 bases, with 11 bases between the two germline ends. The CDR3 has 15 amino acids. CDR3 in DNA: TGTGCCAGCAGCCTAAAACATAGCTCCTACAATGAGCAGTTCTTC. Encoded protein: CASSLKHSSYNEQFF.

The chain combines TRBV20-1 with TRBJ1-6, with a weak D call TRBD1 (6 bases). Germline V CDR1 and CDR2: DFQATT, SNEGSKA (reference sequence). The length of the CDR3 is 16 residues. The V end was cut by 0 bases, the J end by 6 bases, with 15 bases between. CDR3 in DNA: TGCAGTGCTAGAGAGCGCCGGGACAAGTTTAATTCACCCCTCCACTTT. Its translation: CSARERRDKFNSPLHF.

The V call is TRBV6-2 or TRBV6-3, the J call TRBJ2-7; D is ambiguous. V lost 2 bases and J lost 0, with 8 bases in between. Germline V CDR1 and CDR2: MNHEY, SVGEGT. The CDR3 runs 14 residues. The CDR3 region has the DNA TGTGCCAGCAGTTACCGTGCCACCTCCTACGAGCAGTACTTC. Protein product: CASSYRATSYEQYF.